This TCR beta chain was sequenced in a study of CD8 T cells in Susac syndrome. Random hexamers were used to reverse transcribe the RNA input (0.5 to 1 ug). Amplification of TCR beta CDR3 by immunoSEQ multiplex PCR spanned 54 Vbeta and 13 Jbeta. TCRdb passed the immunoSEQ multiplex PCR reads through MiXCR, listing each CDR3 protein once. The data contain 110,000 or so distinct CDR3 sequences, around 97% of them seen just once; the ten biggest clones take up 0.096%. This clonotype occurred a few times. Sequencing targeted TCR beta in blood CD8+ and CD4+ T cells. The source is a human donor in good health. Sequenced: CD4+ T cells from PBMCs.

The CDR3 is CASSTGMNTEAFF. The CDR3 DNA sequence: TGTGCCAGCTCGACCGGGATGAACACTGAAGCTTTCTTT. This chain links TRBV18 with TRBJ1-1; D unresolved. Trimming removed 6 bases at V and 0 bases at J, with 8 bases between. Germline values: CDR1 KGHSH, CDR2 LQKENI. The CDR3 is 13 amino acids.